The 10 T cell receptor beta chains below were found in one sample sequenced in a study of blood T cell repertoires in COVID-19. Clones were read by immunoSEQ multiplex PCR, and TCRdb kept only the in-frame ones, dropping some. The top ten clones hold over 25% of a sample with about 76,000 clones, about nine tenths of them seen once. Input material: peripheral blood. Source of these receptors: a woman of 80 years or more with active or convalescent COVID-19.

The gene calls are TRBV25-1 and TRBJ1-1, with D tentatively TRBD1 (5 bases). V was pared by 6 bases and J by 6 bases, with 14 bases between. The CDR3 sequence is 13 residues long. Germline lookup yields CDR1 MGHDK and CDR2 SYGVNS. The CDR3 sequence is CASSLPGVAEAFF. The CDR3 bases are TGTGCCAGCAGCCTACCGGGGGTGGCTGAAGCTTTCTTT.

The chain carries TRBV11-2 and TRBJ2-2, with TRBD2 matching over 7 bases. Unmatched junction bases numbered 5, after V lost 3 bases and J lost 4 bases. Germline lookup yields CDR1 SGHAT and CDR2 FQNNGV. This CDR3 is 15 amino acids long. This CDR3 is CASSFGGLITGELFF. DNA for the CDR3: TGTGCCAGCAGCTTCGGGGGACTAATCACCGGGGAGCTGTTTTTT. Using reference TRBV11-2 and TRBJ2-2 for the parts outside the CDR3, the full variable domain is EAGVAQSPRYKIIEKRQSVAFWCNPISGHATLYWYQQILGQGPKLLIQFQNNGVVDDSQLPKDRFSAERLKGVDSTLKIQPAKLEDSAVYLCASSFGGLITGELFFGEGSRLTVL.

The V call is TRBV6-1, the J call TRBJ2-7, with D perhaps matching TRBD1 (7 bases). Trimming shortened V by 2 bases and J by 0 bases, and 14 bases separated the two germline ends. Germline V gene lookup returns CDR1 MNHNS and CDR2 SASEGT. The CDR3 has 16 residues. In nucleotides, the CDR3 is TGTGCCAGCAGTGAATGGGGGGACAGCTTCTCCTACGAGCAGTACTTC. It is translated as CASSEWGDSFSYEQYF.

The rearrangement uses TRBV27 and TRBJ1-2; 10 nucleotides match TRBD1. J gave up 10 bases and V 3 bases, and 8 bases lay outside the gene matches. The CDR3 extends over 14 amino acids. The V gene's germline CDR1 is MNHEY and CDR2 SMNVEV (reference sequence). The CDR3 sequence: CASSFLSGTGVYTF. Here the CDR3 DNA reads TGTGCCAGCAGTTTCCTCTCCGGGACAGGGGTCTACACCTTC.

V and J are TRBV13 and TRBJ1-2; D possibly corresponds to TRBD1 (5 bases). The ends were cut back, 5 bases at V and 7 bases at J, with 11 bases in the middle. The germline gives CDR1 PRHDT, CDR2 FYEKMQ (reference sequence). The length of the CDR3 is 12 residues. The CDR3 DNA follows: TGTGCCAGCAGCGACCCCGGGGGTGGCTACACCTTC. Residues: CASSDPGGGYTF. Full variable domain (rest looked up from reference TRBV13 and TRBJ1-2): AAGVIQSPRHLIKEKRETATLKCYPIPRHDTVYWYQQGPGQDPQFLISFYEKMQSDKGSIPDRFSAQQFSDYHSELNMSSLELGDSALYFCASSDPGGGYTFGSGTRLTVV.

This chain uses TRBV28 with TRBJ2-1; 8 positions match TRBD2. Germline CDR1 and CDR2: MDHEN and SYDVKM. With 4 bases clipped from V and 4 bases from J, the junction kept 9 bases outside the gene matches. The CDR3 runs to 16 residues. CDR3 loop: CASSSSSGGLYNEQFF. CDR3 DNA: TGTGCCAGCAGTTCCTCTTCGGGGGGGCTATACAATGAGCAGTTCTTC. Looking up the rest from reference TRBV28 and TRBJ2-1 gives the full variable domain: DVKVTQSSRYLVKRTGEKVFLECVQDMDHENMFWYRQDPGLGLRLIYFSYDVKMKEKGDIPEGYSVSREKKERFSLILESASTNQTSMYLCASSSSSGGLYNEQFFGPGTRLTVL.

The chain couples TRBV10-1 to TRBJ2-2, with D tentatively TRBD2 (6 bases). Germline values: CDR1 WNHNN, CDR2 SYGVQD (reference sequence). CDR3 size: 14 residues. The CDR3 nucleotides read TGCGCTTGCCGGGCGGGAACCAACACCGGGGAGCTGTTTTTT. It codes for CACRAGTNTGELFF.

The chain recombines TRBV29-1 with TRBJ1-4, with 7 bases matching TRBD1. The CDR3 runs 13 residues. CDR1 SQVTM and CDR2 ANQGSEA come from the germline V gene. V lost 6 bases, J lost 8 bases, and 9 bases stayed unmatched. Here the CDR3 DNA reads TGCAGCGTCGATGCGACAGGGAGCGAAAAACTGTTTTTT. This codes for CSVDATGSEKLFF. Drawing the rest from reference TRBV29-1 and TRBJ1-4, the complete variable domain is SAVISQKPSRDICQRGTSLTIQCQVDSQVTMMFWYRQQPGQSLTLIATANQGSEATYESGFVIDKFPISRPNLTFSTLTVSNMSPEDSSIYLCSVDATGSEKLFFGSGTQLSVL.

The rearrangement joins TRBV11-2 to TRBJ1-1; D possibly corresponds to TRBD1 (6 bases). The ends were cut back, 5 bases at V and 9 bases at J, with 16 bases in the middle. Germline CDR1 is SGHAT and CDR2 is FQNNGV. This CDR3 region has 13 residues. CDR3 nucleotides: TGTGCCAGCAGCGACCTACAGGGAATAAAAGCTTTCTTT. Protein sequence: CASSDLQGIKAFF.

The rearrangement links TRBV24-1 to TRBJ1-2, with 8 bases that match TRBD1. The junction had 3 bases not matched to a gene; V was cut back by 3 bases and J by 4 bases. CDR3 length: 14 residues. Germline-derived CDR1 and CDR2 are KGHDR and SFDVKD. CDR3 DNA sequence: TGTGCCACCAGTGATCCCGGACAGGGCTATGGCTACACCTTC. It codes for CATSDPGQGYGYTF.